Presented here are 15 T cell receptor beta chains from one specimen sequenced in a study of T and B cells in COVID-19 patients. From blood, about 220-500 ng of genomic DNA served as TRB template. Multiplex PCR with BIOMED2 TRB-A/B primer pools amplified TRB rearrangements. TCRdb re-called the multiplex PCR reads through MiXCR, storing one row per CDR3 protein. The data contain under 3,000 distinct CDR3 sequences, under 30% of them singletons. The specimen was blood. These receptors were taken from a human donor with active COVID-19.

CDR3 residues: CASSFLSASGNEQYF. CDR3 nucleotides: TGTGCCAGCAGCTTCCTTTCGGCTAGCGGGAACGAGCAGTACTTC. This rearrangement joins TRBV5-4 to TRBJ2-7, with 9 bases identical to TRBD2. V shed 2 bases, J shed 5 bases, and the junction held 8 bases outside the gene matches. The CDR3 has 15 amino acids. Germline CDR1 SGHNT, CDR2 YYREEE (reference sequence). Using reference TRBV5-4 and TRBJ2-7 for the parts outside the CDR3, the full variable domain is ETGVTQSPTHLIKTRGQQVTLRCSSQSGHNTVSWYQQALGQGPQFIFQYYREEENGRGNFPPRFSGLQFPNYSSELNVNALELDDSALYLCASSFLSASGNEQYFGPGTRLTVT.

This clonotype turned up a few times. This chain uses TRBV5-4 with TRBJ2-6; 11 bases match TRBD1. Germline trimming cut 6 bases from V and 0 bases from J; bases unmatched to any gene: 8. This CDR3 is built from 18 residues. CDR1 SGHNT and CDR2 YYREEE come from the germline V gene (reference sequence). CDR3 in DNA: TGTGCCAGCACCGAAAGGACAGGGGGCTTCTCTGGGGCCAACGTCCTGACTTTC. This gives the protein CASTERTGGFSGANVLTF.

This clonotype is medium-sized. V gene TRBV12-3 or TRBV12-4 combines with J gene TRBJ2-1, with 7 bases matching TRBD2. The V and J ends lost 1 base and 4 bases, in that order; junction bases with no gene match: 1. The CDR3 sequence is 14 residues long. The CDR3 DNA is TGTGCCAGCAGTTTAGGACTAGCATACAATGAGCAGTTCTTC. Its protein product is CASSLGLAYNEQFF.

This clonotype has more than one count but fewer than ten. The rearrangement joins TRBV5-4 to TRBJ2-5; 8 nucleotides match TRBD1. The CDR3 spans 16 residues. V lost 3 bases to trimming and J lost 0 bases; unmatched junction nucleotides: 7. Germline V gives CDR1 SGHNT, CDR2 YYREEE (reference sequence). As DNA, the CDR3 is TGTGCCAGCAGCTCGTTTCGGGGACAGGACCAAGAGACCCAGTACTTC. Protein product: CASSSFRGQDQETQYF.

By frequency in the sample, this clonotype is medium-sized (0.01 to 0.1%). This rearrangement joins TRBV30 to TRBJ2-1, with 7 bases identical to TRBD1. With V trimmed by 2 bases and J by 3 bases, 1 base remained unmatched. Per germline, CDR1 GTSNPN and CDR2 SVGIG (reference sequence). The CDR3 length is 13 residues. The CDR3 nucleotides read TGTGCCTGGAGTCGGGACAGCTACAATGAGCAGTTCTTC. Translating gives CAWSRDSYNEQFF.

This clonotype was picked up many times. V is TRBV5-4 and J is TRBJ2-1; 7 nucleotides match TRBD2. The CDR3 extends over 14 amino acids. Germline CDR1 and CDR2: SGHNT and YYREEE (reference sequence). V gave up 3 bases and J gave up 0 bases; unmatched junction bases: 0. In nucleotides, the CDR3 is TGTGCCAGCAGCTGGACTAGCTCCTACAATGAGCAGTTCTTC. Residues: CASSWTSSYNEQFF.

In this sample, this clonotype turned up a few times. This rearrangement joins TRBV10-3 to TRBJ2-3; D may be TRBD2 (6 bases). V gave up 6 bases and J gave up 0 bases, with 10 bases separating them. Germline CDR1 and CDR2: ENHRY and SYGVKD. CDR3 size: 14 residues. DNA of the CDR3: TGTGCCATCAGCCGGGACTCAAGCACAGATACGCAGTATTTT. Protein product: CAISRDSSTDTQYF.

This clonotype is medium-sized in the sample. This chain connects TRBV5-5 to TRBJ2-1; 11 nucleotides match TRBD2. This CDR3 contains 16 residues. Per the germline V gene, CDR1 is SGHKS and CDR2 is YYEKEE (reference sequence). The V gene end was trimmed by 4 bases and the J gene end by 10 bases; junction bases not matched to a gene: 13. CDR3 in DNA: TGTGCCAGCAGCACCACCGGGACTAGCGGTTTGGACGAGCAGTTCTTC. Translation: CASSTTGTSGLDEQFF. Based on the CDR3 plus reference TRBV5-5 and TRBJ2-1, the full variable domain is DAGVTQSPTHLIKTRGQQVTLRCSPISGHKSVSWYQQVLGQGPQFIFQYYEKEERGRGNFPDRFSARQFPNYSSELNVNALLLGDSALYLCASSTTGTSGLDEQFFGPGTRLTVL.

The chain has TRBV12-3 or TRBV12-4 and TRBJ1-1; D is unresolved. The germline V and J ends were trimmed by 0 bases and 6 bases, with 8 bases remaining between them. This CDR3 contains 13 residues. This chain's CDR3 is CASSLAERAEAFF. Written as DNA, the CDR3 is TGTGCCAGCAGTTTAGCTGAGCGGGCTGAAGCTTTCTTT.

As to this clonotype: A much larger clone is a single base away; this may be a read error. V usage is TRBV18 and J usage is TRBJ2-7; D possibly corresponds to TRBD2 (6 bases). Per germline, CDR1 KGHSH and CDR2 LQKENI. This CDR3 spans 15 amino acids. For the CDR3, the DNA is TGTGTCAGCTCACCTGGTGGAGGGGTAGGCTACGAGCAGTACTTC. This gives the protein CVSSPGGGVGYEQYF.

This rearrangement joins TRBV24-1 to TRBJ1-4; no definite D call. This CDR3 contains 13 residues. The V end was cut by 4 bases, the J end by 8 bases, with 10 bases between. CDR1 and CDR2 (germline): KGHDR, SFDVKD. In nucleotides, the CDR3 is TGTGCCACCAGTGACCCGCCTTTCGAAAAACTGTTTTTT. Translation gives CATSDPPFEKLFF.

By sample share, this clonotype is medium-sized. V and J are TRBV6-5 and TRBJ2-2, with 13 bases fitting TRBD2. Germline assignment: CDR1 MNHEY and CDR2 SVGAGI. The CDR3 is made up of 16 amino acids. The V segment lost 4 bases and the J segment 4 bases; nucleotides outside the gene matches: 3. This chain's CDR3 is CASSFGTSGITGELFF. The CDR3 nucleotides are TGTGCCAGCAGTTTTGGGACTAGCGGGATCACCGGGGAGCTGTTTTTT.

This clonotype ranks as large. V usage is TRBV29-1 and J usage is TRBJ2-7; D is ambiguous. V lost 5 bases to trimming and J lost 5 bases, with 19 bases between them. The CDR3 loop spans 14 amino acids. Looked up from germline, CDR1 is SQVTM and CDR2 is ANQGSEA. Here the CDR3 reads CSVRPLDRSHEQYF. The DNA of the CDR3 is TGCAGCGTTCGTCCGTTGGATAGGTCCCACGAGCAGTACTTC.

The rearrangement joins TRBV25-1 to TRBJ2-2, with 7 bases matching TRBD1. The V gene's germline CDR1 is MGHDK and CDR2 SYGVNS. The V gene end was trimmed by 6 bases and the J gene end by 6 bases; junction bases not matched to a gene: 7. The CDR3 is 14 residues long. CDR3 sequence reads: CASSQTGMAGELFF. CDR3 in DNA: TGTGCCAGCAGCCAGACAGGGATGGCCGGGGAGCTGTTTTTT.

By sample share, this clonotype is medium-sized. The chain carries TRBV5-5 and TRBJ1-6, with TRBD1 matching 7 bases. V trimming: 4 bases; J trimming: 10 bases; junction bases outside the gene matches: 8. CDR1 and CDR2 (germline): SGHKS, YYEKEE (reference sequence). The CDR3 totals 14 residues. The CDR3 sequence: CASSPRQGYSPLHF. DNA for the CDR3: TGTGCCAGCAGCCCTCGACAGGGTTACTCACCCCTCCACTTT.